The 6 T cell receptor gamma chains listed next were all sequenced from one sample in a study of gamma-delta T cells after stem cell transplantation listed by TCRdb under 2016. To prepare the library, RT-PCR was applied. The sequencer listed for this sample is Illumina MiSeq. Via CATT, TCRdb reprocessed the public reads, and rows with identical DNA were then joined. This sample lists over a thousand gamma-chain clones; roughly 88% were detected once. The ten largest account for 7% of the sample. Sequenced sample: gamma-delta T cells. These receptors came from a human donor. It is not recorded whose cells these are; they may come from a transplant donor.

For the CDR3, the DNA is TGTGCCTTGTGGGAGGTGCTTTATTATAAGAAACTCTTT. This encodes CALWEVLYYKKLF. The V gene is TRGV9, the J gene TRGJ1 or TRGJ2. The J gene, not given by TCRdb, was assigned here from a germline match of the nucleotide sequence. Germline V CDR1 and CDR2: GITISATS, ISYDGTV (reference sequence). V shed 0 bases, J shed 3 bases, and the junction held 2 bases outside the gene matches. The CDR3 contains 13 residues.

The rearrangement joins TRGV5 to TRGJP1. TCRdb supplies no J gene; here it was assigned by aligning the nucleotide sequence to germline. The CDR3 spans 13 residues. With 5 bases clipped from V and 4 bases from J, the junction kept 4 bases outside the gene matches. The germline V gene has CDR1 VINAFY and CDR2 YDVSNSKD. The DNA for the CDR3 is TGTGCCACCTGGGGGGTCACTGGTTGGTTCAAGATATTT. Amino acid sequence: CATWGVTGWFKIF.

To note about this clone: Just one base apart from a much larger clone, this may be a read error. The chain links TRGV9 to TRGJP. No J gene is reported in TCRdb; it was inferred here by comparing the DNA with germline. V was clipped by 5 bases and J by 3 bases; unmatched bases: 1. Germline CDR1 and CDR2: GITISATS and ISYDGTV (reference sequence). CDR3 length equals 15 residues. The CDR3 DNA follows: TGTGCCTTGTGGGTGCAAGAGTTGGGCAAAAAAATCAAGGTATTT. Protein product: CALWVQELGKKIKVF.

The V call is TRGV5, the J call TRGJ1 or TRGJ2. TCRdb supplies no J gene; here it was assigned by aligning the nucleotide sequence to germline. The V and J ends lost 0 bases and 3 bases, in that order; junction bases with no gene match: 8. Germline V gene sequence: CDR1 VINAFY, CDR2 YDVSNSKD. The CDR3 totals 15 residues. The CDR3 here is CATWDRRGVYYKKLF. DNA of the CDR3: TGTGCCACCTGGGACAGGCGTGGAGTTTATTATAAGAAACTCTTT.

The V call is TRGV2, the J call TRGJ1 or TRGJ2. Because TCRdb records no J gene, it was assigned here through a match of the DNA to germline. The germline V gene encodes CDR1 EGSNGY and CDR2 YDSYNSKV. V lost 3 bases and J lost 0; bases outside the gene matches: 5. The CDR3 loop spans 14 amino acids. CDR3 in amino acids: CATWDPLNYYKKLF. DNA of the CDR3: TGTGCCACCTGGGACCCCCTGAATTATTATAAGAAACTCTTT.

The chain couples TRGV5 to TRGJP2. The J gene was missing in TCRdb and was found by matching the end of the DNA to germline. From germline, CDR1 is VINAFY and CDR2 YDVSNSKD. The CDR3 has 13 amino acids. Unmatched junction bases numbered 5, after V lost 0 bases and J lost 10 bases. The CDR3 spells CATWDRRVWIKTF. The CDR3, as DNA: TGTGCCACCTGGGACAGGCGGGTTTGGATCAAGACGTTT.